This TCR beta chain was profiled in a study of beta chain features in type 1 diabetes. Study as a whole: The patient and healthy donor groups were comparable for age, gender and cell yields.

This clone was detected a few times. The antigen is unknown. Germline V CDR1 and CDR2: ENHRY, SYGVKD. The CDR3 extends over 17 amino acids. The V gene end was trimmed by 10 bases and the J gene end by 5 bases; junction bases not matched to a gene: 18. Study-wide findings and caveats: Insertions at VDJ junctions were less frequent in type 1 diabetes patients. These patients also deleted more nucleotides at the same junctions. In comparison with healthy donors, patients had naive, central memory and Treg TCRB repertoires that appeared more similar. When Type 1 diabetes patients were examined, their TCRB CDR3s proved moderately but significantly shorter in all four CD4+ subsets.

Every bit of the isolated RNA underwent reverse transcription, so sequencing read expressed TCRB transcripts. Approximately 3.5 million reads, on average, came from each naive, central memory and regulatory T cell sample. The method was immunoSEQ multiplex PCR; TCRdb's version includes in-frame clones alone and lacks a portion of them. Of some 700,000 clones in the sample, roughly 13% were seen once. The TCR originated in a man aged 18 to 35 with type 1 diabetes. The source material was naive CD4+ T cells from blood. The chain joins TRBV10-3 to TRBJ2-3; 10 bases fit TRBD2. The CDR3 loop reads CATRESSGGVPGDTQYF. The CDR3 nucleotides read TGTGCCACCAGAGAGTCTAGCGGGGGCGTACCAGGAGATACGCAGTATTTT.